This T cell receptor (beta chain) was identified in a study of Graves' ophthalmopathy and Graves' hyperthyroidism. This clonotype was seen ten or more times. The sequenced template was RNA, covering the TCR beta CDR3 region. Scientists carried out first-round RT-PCR using HTBI primers and then a second-round multiplex PCR. TCRdb re-called the multiplex PCR reads through MiXCR, storing one row per CDR3 protein. This sample has just over 400,000 distinct CDR3 sequences, with about 21% found just once. CDR3 size: 13 residues. V shed 2 bases and J shed 4 bases, with 5 bases lying between them. Germline CDR1 is SNHLY and CDR2 is FYNNEI.

The clonotype originates from a woman between 18 and 29 years old with stable Graves' hyperthyroidism. The rearrangement links TRBV2 to TRBJ2-2; D is ambiguous. The sample comprised peripheral blood. CDR3 sequence (DNA): TGTGCCAGCAGTGAACAGCTCACCGGGGAGCTGTTTTTT. It specifies CASSEQLTGELFF.